What follows are 7 T cell receptor beta chains derived from one specimen sequenced in a study. TCRdb recomputed calls from the 5' RACE reads with MiXCR, one row per CDR3 protein. The sample has some 45,000 distinct CDR3 sequences, more than 25% seen once. The specimen was naive CD4+ T cells sorted from blood. The subset denotes: naive CD4+ T cells, CD4+CD45RA+CD25-. The source is a female donor with breast cancer.

The chain recombines TRBV7-8 with TRBJ1-1, with 7 bases matching TRBD1. The CDR3 is made up of 15 amino acids. The junction had 13 bases not matched to a gene; V was cut back by 1 base and J by 11 bases. Germline V gene sequence: CDR1 SGHVS, CDR2 FQNEAQ. The CDR3 is CASSLVVGGWNSAFF. The CDR3 DNA is TGTGCCAGCAGCTTAGTTGTAGGGGGCTGGAATTCCGCTTTCTTT.

This clonotype was seen a handful of times. CDR3 sequence reads: CASSARTDYEQYF. Here the CDR3 DNA reads TGTGCCAGCAGCGCCCGGACTGATTACGAGCAGTACTTC. The chain uses TRBV9 and TRBJ2-7; D is perhaps TRBD2 (5 bases). Between the trimmed V and J ends, which lost 3 bases and 4 bases, there was a span of 11 bases. Germline V gives CDR1 SGDLS, CDR2 YYNGEE. The CDR3 extends over 13 amino acids.

This clonotype came up a few times. The V and J genes are TRBV5-1 and TRBJ2-3; 9 nucleotides match TRBD1. CDR1 and CDR2 (germline): SGHRS, YFSETQ. V was pared by 4 bases and J by 11 bases, with 5 bases of the junction left unmatched. This CDR3 contains 12 residues. In DNA, the CDR3 is TGCGCCAGCAGCGTGGGACAGGGTCTGCAGTATTTT. Its protein is CASSVGQGLQYF.

The chain has TRBV12-3 or TRBV12-4 and TRBJ2-1; D perhaps matches TRBD1 (5 bases). The CDR3 is 14 residues long. V lost 7 bases to trimming and J lost 7 bases, with 17 bases between them. The CDR3 loop reads CASNRRQGSNEQFF. The CDR3 DNA reads as TGTGCCAGCAACAGAAGGCAGGGTTCTAATGAGCAGTTCTTC.

This clonotype was detected ten times or more. The rearrangement links TRBV6-1 to TRBJ2-3; 8 bases fit TRBD1. J was trimmed by 3 bases and V by 7 bases; bases with no gene match: 9. The CDR3 covers 15 residues. Germline V CDR1 and CDR2: MNHNS, SASEGT. CDR3 protein: CASNPTGATTDTQYF. The CDR3 coding sequence is TGTGCCAGCAACCCGACAGGGGCAACGACAGATACGCAGTATTTT.

This clonotype was detected a few times. V is TRBV5-1 and J is TRBJ1-2; D perhaps matches TRBD1 (5 bases). The CDR3 loop spans 12 amino acids. Germline CDR1 SGHRS, CDR2 YFSETQ. V shed 4 bases and J shed 4 bases, with 8 bases lying between them. The CDR3 is CASSDRGYGYTF. CDR3 nucleotides: TGCGCCAGCAGCGATAGGGGCTATGGCTACACCTTC.

The V call is TRBV14, the J call TRBJ2-3, with D perhaps matching TRBD1 (5 bases). Germline CDR1 and CDR2: SGHDN and FVKESK. With 6 bases removed from V and 5 bases from J, the gap between germline ends came to 21 bases. This CDR3 spans 16 amino acids. The CDR3 loop is CASSPNIQGRRDTQYF. CDR3 in DNA: TGTGCCAGCAGTCCCAATATTCAGGGTAGGAGAGATACGCAGTATTTT.